The TCR beta chain under discussion was sequenced for a study of blood T cell repertoires in COVID-19 (TCRdb year 2020). Notes on the research overall: Samples from collaborators originated in the United States, Italy and Spain and spanned both the acute and convalescent phases of COVID-19. The samples were drawn from the first 160 participants of the ongoing ImmuneRACE study and from 1,254 subjects provided by 6 global collaborators. The material from the prospective study consisted of cDNA or gDNA derived from T cells, B-cell-depleted T cells, or PBMCs. The sample metadata nearly always contained a de-identified subject ID, COVID-19 status, age in years and sex. Where available, HLA class I and class II types were obtained from metadata supplied by the sample provider rather than from assay-based typing. The repertoires were released in a freely available public database intended as a resource for research on the immune response to SARS-CoV-2. Deeply sampled blood TCRbeta repertoires from subjects exposed to, actively infected with, or recovered from COVID-19 were included in the dataset. What the authors observed across the whole study: Clinical and demographic metadata were provided uncurated, with the amount varying by source and participant.

As for this clone: No antigen is known for it. Base qualities were left out, and no much larger clone turns up one base away.

TCRbeta CDR3 regions were amplified from genomic DNA using the immunoSEQ Assay, a bias-controlled multiplex PCR. From the authors' description of their analysis: Nucleated cell counts per sample were estimated from amplification of reference gene primers within the assay. To quantify the absolute abundance of each unique TCRbeta CDR3 rearrangement, sequence reads were collapsed and filtered. For each sample, productive Simpson clonality was calculated as the square root of Simpson's diversity index over productive rearrangements. The immuneACCESS repertoire file appears here via TCRdb, limited to in-frame rearrangements. These files lack a portion of the clones; in checked studies, under half of the deficit traces to unresolved V genes, and the cause of the others is not known. That table is the source of V, J and clone size, and D and trimming were worked out from the DNA. In this sample the table shows about 480,000 clones, roughly 90% of which occur a single time. The ten largest account for roughly 4% of the sample.

Each collaborating institution followed its own protocols to collect whole blood in K2EDTA tubes. For TCRbeta analysis, collaborators shipped samples as frozen whole blood, isolated PBMCs, or DNA extracted from either of those sample types. Trimming removed 5 bases from V and 1 base from J, leaving 8 bases between the germline ends. The cysteine opens and the phenylalanine closes a CDR3 of 14 amino acids. The retained sequence is limited to the CDR3, 42 bases, with the frame set at the first base. Taken from the germline V gene (reference sequence), the CDR1 and CDR2 loops are SEHNR and FQNEAQ. The V and J genes are TRBV7-9 and TRBJ2-2; the D gene is perhaps TRBD1, from 6 matching bases. This TCR was sampled from a woman in her twenties or thirties with acute or convalescent COVID-19. The sample taken for sequencing was peripheral blood. The CDR3 reads CASSPGQNTGELFF. The sequenced DNA: TGTGCCAGCAGCCCGGGACAGAACACCGGGGAGCTGTTTTTT.